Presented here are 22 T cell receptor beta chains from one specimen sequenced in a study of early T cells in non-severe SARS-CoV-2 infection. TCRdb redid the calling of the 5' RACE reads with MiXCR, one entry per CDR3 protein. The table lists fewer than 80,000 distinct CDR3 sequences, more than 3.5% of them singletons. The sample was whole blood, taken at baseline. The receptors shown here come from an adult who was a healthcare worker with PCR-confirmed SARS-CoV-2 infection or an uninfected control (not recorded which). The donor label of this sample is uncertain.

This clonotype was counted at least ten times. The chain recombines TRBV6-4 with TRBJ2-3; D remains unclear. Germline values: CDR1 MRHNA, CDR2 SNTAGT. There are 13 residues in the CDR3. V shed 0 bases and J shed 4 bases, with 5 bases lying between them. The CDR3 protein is CASSDSSPDTQYF. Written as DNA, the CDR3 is TGTGCCAGCAGTGACTCGAGCCCAGATACGCAGTATTTT.

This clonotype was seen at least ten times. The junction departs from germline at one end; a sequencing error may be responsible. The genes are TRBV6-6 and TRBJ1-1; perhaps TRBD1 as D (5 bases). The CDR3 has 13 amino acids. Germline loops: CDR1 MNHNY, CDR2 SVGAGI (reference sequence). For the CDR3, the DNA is TGTGCCAGCAGACAGGTTTCGAACACTGAAGTTTTCTTT. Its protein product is CASRQVSNTEVFF.

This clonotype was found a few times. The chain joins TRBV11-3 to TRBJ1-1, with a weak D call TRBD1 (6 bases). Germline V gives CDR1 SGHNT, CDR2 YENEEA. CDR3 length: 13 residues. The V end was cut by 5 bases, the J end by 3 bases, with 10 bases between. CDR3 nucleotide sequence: TGTGCCAGCAGCCCCCGGACAGACACTGAAGCTTTCTTT. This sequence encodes CASSPRTDTEAFF.

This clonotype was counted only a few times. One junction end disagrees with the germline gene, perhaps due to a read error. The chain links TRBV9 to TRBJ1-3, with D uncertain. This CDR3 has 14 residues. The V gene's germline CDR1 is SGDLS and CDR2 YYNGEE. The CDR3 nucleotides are TGTGCCAGCAGCGTACAGGTGGTTGGAGACACCATATATTTT. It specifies CASSVQVVGDTIYF.

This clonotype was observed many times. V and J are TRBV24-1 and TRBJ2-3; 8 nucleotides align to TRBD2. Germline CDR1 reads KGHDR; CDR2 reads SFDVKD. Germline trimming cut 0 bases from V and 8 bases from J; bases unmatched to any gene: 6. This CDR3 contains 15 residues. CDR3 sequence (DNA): TGTGCCACCAGTGATTTGACCGGGGGGGCCAGTACGCAGTATTTT. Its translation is CATSDLTGGASTQYF.

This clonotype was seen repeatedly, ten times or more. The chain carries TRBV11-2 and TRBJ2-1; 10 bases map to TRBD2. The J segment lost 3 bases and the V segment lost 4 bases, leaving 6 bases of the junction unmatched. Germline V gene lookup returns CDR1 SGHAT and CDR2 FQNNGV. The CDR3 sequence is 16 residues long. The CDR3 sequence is CASSSSVAGGYNEQFF. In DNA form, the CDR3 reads TGTGCCAGCAGCTCATCGGTAGCGGGGGGCTACAATGAGCAGTTCTTC.

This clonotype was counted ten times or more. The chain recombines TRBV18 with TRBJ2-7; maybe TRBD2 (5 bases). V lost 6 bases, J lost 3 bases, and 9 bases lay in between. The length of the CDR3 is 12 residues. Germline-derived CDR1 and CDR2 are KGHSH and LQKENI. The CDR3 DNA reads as TGTGCCAGCTCGGGAGACCGCTACGAGCAGTACTTC. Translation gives CASSGDRYEQYF.

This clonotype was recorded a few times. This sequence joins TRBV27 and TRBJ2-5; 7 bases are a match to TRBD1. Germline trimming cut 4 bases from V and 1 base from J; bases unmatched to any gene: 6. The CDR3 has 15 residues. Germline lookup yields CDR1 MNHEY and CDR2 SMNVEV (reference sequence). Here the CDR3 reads CASSSFGTAQETQYF. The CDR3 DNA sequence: TGTGCCAGCAGTTCCTTCGGGACAGCCCAAGAGACCCAGTACTTC.

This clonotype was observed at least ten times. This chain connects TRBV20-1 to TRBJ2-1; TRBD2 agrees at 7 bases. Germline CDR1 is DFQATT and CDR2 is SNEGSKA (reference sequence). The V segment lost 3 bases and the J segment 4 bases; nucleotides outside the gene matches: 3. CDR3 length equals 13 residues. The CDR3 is CSASSGPYNEQFF. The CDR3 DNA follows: TGCAGTGCTAGTAGCGGGCCTTACAATGAGCAGTTCTTC.

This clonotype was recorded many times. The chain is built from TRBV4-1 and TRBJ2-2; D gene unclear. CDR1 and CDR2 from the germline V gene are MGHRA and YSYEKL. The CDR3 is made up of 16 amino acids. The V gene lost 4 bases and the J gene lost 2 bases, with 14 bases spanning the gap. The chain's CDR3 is CASSLAVSLNTGELFF. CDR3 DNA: TGCGCCAGCAGCCTAGCAGTGAGCCTTAACACCGGGGAGCTGTTTTTT.

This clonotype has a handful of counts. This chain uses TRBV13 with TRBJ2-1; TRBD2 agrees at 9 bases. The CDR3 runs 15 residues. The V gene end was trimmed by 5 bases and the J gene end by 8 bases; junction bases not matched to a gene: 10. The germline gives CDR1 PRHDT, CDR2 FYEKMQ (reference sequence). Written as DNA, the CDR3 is TGTGCCAGCAGCATGGGGACTAGCTTGGCCGATGAGCAGTTCTTC. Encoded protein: CASSMGTSLADEQFF.

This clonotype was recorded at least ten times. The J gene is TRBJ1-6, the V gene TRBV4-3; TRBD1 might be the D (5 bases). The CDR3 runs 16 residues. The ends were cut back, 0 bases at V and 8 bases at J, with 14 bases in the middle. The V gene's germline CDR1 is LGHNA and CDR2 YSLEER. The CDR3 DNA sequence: TGCGCCAGCAGCCAAGATAAGGGGTTTACGGATTCACCCCTCCACTTT. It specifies CASSQDKGFTDSPLHF.

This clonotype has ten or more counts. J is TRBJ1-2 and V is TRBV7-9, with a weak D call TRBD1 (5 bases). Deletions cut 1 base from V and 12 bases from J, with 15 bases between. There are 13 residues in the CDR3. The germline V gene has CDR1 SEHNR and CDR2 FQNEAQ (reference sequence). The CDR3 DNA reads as TGTGCCAGCAGCTTAGAGGTAGACCCCAGGGACACCTTC. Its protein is CASSLEVDPRDTF.

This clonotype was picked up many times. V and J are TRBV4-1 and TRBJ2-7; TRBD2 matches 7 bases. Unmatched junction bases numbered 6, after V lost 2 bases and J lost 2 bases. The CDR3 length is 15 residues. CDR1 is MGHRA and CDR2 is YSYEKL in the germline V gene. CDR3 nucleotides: TGCGCCAGCAGCCAACCCGGACTAGGGCCCTACGAGCAGTACTTC. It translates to CASSQPGLGPYEQYF.

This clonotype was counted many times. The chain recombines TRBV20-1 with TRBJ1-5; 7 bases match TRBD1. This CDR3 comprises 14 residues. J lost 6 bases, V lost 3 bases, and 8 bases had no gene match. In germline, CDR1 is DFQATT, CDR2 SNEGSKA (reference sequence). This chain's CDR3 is CSARPGGSGQPQHF. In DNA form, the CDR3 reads TGCAGTGCTAGGCCAGGGGGAAGTGGTCAGCCCCAGCATTTT.

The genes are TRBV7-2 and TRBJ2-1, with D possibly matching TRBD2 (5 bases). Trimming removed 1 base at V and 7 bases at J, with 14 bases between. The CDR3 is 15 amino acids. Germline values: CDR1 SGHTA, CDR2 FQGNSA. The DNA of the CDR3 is TGTGCCAGCAGCTTAGGGTCTCGAGCGGATAATGAGCAGTTCTTC. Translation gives CASSLGSRADNEQFF. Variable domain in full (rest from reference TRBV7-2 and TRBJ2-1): GAGVSQSPSNKVTEKGKDVELRCDPISGHTALYWYRQSLGQGLEFLIYFQGNSAPDKSGLPSDRFSAERTGGSVSTLTIQRTQQEDSAVYLCASSLGSRADNEQFFGPGTRLTVL.

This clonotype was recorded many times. The CDR3 spells CASRTVYGYTF. DNA for the CDR3: TGTGCCAGCAGGACCGTCTATGGCTACACCTTC. The chain links TRBV6-6 to TRBJ1-2; D is unclear. V lost 6 bases to trimming and J lost 4 bases, with 6 bases between them. Germline V gene lookup returns CDR1 MNHNY and CDR2 SVGAGI (reference sequence). CDR3 length: 11 amino acids.

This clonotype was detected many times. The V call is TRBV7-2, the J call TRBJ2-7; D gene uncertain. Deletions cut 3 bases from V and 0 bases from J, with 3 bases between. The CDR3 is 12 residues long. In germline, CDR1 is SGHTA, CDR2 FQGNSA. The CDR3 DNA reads TGTGCCAGCAGCTTCGACTCCTACGAGCAGTACTTC. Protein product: CASSFDSYEQYF.

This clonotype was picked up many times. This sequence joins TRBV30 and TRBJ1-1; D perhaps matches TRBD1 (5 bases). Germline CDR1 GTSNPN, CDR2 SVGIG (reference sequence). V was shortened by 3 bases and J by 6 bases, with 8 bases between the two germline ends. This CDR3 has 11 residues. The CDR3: CAWSPGPEAFF. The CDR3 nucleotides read TGTGCCTGGAGCCCGGGACCTGAAGCTTTCTTT.

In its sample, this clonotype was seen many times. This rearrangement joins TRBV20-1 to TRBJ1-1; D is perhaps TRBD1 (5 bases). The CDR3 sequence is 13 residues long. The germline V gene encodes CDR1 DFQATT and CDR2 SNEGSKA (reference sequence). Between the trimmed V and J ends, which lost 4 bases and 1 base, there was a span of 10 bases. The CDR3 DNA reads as TGCAGTGCTACGTCCGGGGGGAACACTGAAGCTTTCTTT. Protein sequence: CSATSGGNTEAFF.

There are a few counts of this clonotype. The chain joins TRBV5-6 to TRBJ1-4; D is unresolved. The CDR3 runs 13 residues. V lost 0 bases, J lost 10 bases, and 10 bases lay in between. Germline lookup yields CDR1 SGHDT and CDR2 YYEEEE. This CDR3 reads CASSLGGMRKLFF. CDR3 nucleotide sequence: TGTGCCAGCAGCTTGGGAGGAATGCGAAAACTGTTTTTT.

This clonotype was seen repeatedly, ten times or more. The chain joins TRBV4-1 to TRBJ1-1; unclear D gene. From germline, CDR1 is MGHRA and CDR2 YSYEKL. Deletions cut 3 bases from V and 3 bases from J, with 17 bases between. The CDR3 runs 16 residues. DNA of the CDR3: TGCGCCAGCAGCCAGTTTGGCAGGCTGTCGGACACTGAAGCTTTCTTT. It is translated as CASSQFGRLSDTEAFF.